This TCR beta chain was recorded in a study of human T cells and chemical hapten exposure. Study details: Predominantly women, the patients had alopecia areata, totalis or universalis. Broader study findings: There were significantly more large CDR3 similarity clusters among expanded TCRs than among controls.

Time point described: patch test 1, 2 weeks after DPC sensitization. Treatment meaning: therapeutic diphenylcyclopropenone sensitization with weekly scalp DPC. This clonotype was seen ten or more times. The target antigen is unknown. Germline values: CDR1 SGHNT, CDR2 YYREEE (reference sequence). V trimming: 4 bases; J trimming: 6 bases; junction bases outside the gene matches: 5. This CDR3 is 14 amino acids long. TCRdb re-analysed the RACE reads in MiXCR, keeping a single row per CDR3 protein. Of 150,000 to 200,000 distinct CDR3 sequences detected, roughly 15% appear once; the ten largest clones hold about 1.7%.

This sequence was found in a woman in her 30s with alopecia areata. Some clones in this sample may be carry-over from other donors' samples. The sequencing used whole blood, collected in connection with sensitization to the hapten diphenylcyclopropenone (DPC). This chain links TRBV5-4 with TRBJ2-2, with 8 nucleotides matching TRBD1. In nucleotides, the CDR3 is TGTGCCAGCAGCCCAAGACAGGGGTCCGGGGAGCTGTTTTTT. Translated, it gives CASSPRQGSGELFF.